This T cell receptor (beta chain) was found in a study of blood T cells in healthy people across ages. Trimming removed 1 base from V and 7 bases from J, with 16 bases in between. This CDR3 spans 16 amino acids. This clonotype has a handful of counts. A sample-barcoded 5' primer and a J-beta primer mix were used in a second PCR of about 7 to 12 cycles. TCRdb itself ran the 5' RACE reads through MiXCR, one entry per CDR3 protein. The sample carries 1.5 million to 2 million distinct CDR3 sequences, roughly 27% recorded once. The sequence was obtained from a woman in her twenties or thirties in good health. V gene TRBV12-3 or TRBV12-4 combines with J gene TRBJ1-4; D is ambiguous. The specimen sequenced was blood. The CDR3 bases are TGTGCCAGCAGTTTAGGGCGGGGATTTGCCTCTGAAAAACTGTTTTTT. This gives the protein CASSLGRGFASEKLFF.